This T cell receptor (beta chain) was sequenced for a study of cytomegalovirus exposure and HLA in healthy donors. Whole-study findings and limits: Some TCR beta chains (about 180 of them) were listed as cytomegalovirus-associated. Most sequenced TCRs were rare (though some public TCRs occurred in many donors).

Both 60 Vbeta primers and 13 Jbeta primers went into the PCR. Per the study methods: A later analysis tallied some 80 million unique TCR beta chains, around 9.9 million of them shared. TCRdb's copy holds only in-frame clones and misses some; the assay was immunoSEQ multiplex PCR. V and J calls and clone size come straight from that table; D and trimming were deduced from the DNA. The sample contains 55,000 to 80,000 clones, roughly four fifths of which appear only once. Only one count was recorded for this clone. What it binds is not known. The V gene's germline CDR1 is LGHNA and CDR2 YNFKEQ. The CDR3 spans 16 residues. V lost 0 bases to trimming and J lost 4 bases; unmatched junction nucleotides: 5.

The sequence was obtained from a young man in good health and CMV-seronegative. The sequencing sample was made of PBMCs. This rearrangement joins TRBV4-2 to TRBJ1-1; 10 bases line up with TRBD1. CDR3 nucleotide sequence: TGTGCCAGCAGCCAAGAAACGACAGGGGGCTTCACTGAAGCTTTCTTT. Translating gives CASSQETTGGFTEAFF.